The 15 T cell receptor beta chains listed next were all sequenced from one sample in a study of T-cell memory formation after mild COVID-19. MiXCR, applied by TCRdb to the 5' RACE reads, yields one record per CDR3 protein. The table includes 210,000 or so distinct CDR3 sequences, around 30% detected once. Sequencing input: PBMCs or a T cell subset sorted from them (not recorded which). These receptors all come from an adult woman who had mild COVID-19 (a few samples of this study predate the infection). Cell type and time point are not known.

CDR3 sequence: CASSLAERALINEQFF. CDR3 DNA: TGCGCCAGCAGCTTGGCCGAACGGGCCCTGATAAATGAGCAGTTCTTC. The chain combines TRBV5-1 with TRBJ2-1; D remains ambiguous. Germline V lookup: CDR1 SGHRS, CDR2 YFSETQ. The V and J ends lost 0 bases and 7 bases respectively, with 17 bases between them. The CDR3 consists of 16 residues.

The V gene is TRBV7-3, the J gene TRBJ1-1; D remains ambiguous. This CDR3 spans 14 amino acids. Trimming took 6 bases from V and 5 from J, leaving 16 bases between them. In germline, CDR1 is SGHTA, CDR2 FQGTGA. CDR3 nucleotide sequence: TGTGCCAGCAGTTTCGCCTCCTCGGGAACTGAAGCTTTCTTT. Encoded protein: CASSFASSGTEAFF. The full variable domain, with the rest looked up from reference TRBV7-3 and TRBJ1-1, is GAGVSQTPSNKVTEKGKYVELRCDPISGHTALYWYRQSLGQGPEFLIYFQGTGAADDSGLPNDRFFAVRPEGSVSTLKIQRTERGDSAVYLCASSFASSGTEAFFGQGTRLTVV.

V usage is TRBV6-5 and J usage is TRBJ2-7; 7 bases are a match to TRBD1. The V and J ends lost 2 bases and 4 bases, in that order; junction bases with no gene match: 11. The CDR3 is 16 amino acids. Germline-derived CDR1 and CDR2 are MNHEY and SVGAGI. The CDR3 reads CASSYPLGTARYEQYF. The CDR3 coding sequence is TGTGCCAGCAGTTACCCCCTCGGGACAGCTCGTTACGAGCAGTACTTC.

This clonotype has more than one count but fewer than ten. The gene calls are TRBV7-9 and TRBJ2-1; 9 bases are a match to TRBD2. J lost 2 bases, V lost 6 bases, and 5 bases had no gene match. Germline-derived CDR1 and CDR2 are SEHNR and FQNEAQ (reference sequence). The CDR3 contains 15 residues. CDR3 loop: CASRLLAGTYNEQFF. The CDR3 DNA reads TGTGCCAGCAGACTTCTAGCGGGAACCTACAATGAGCAGTTCTTC.

The chain carries TRBV21-1 and TRBJ1-6; TRBD1, the table's D call, lacks a check against the DNA. TRBV21-1 is marked as a pseudogene. This CDR3 contains 15 residues. In nucleotides, the CDR3 is TGTGCCAGCAGCAAAGACGCCAGGGTGGGTTCACCCCTCCACTTT. It is translated as CASSKDARVGSPLHF.

The chain couples TRBV19 to TRBJ2-7, with 7 bases lining up with TRBD2. Germline loops: CDR1 LNHDA, CDR2 SQIVND (reference sequence). The V gene end was trimmed by 5 bases and the J gene end by 3 bases; junction bases not matched to a gene: 4. The CDR3 sequence is 13 residues long. In nucleotides, the CDR3 is TGTGCCAGTAGTCCTGGGGGGGACTACGAGCAGTACTTC. It yields the protein CASSPGGDYEQYF.

The genes are TRBV7-8 and TRBJ2-5, with 9 positions matching TRBD2. Germline assignment: CDR1 SGHVS and CDR2 FQNEAQ. Trimming at V came to 2 bases and at J to 1 base, leaving 5 bases not matched to a gene. This CDR3 has 16 residues. The CDR3 sequence is CASSLSRGGGQETQYF. The CDR3 DNA is TGTGCCAGCAGCTTATCTCGCGGGGGGGGCCAAGAGACCCAGTACTTC.

The V and J genes are TRBV5-1 and TRBJ1-2, with 12 positions matching TRBD1. This CDR3 is 15 amino acids long. Germline-derived CDR1 and CDR2 are SGHRS and YFSETQ. The ends lost 6 bases at V and 6 bases at J; junction bases unmatched: 9. DNA of the CDR3: TGCGCCAGCAACCCCGGGACAGGGGGCCTGGATGGCTACACCTTC. It specifies CASNPGTGGLDGYTF.

This clonotype was seen only a few times. This rearrangement joins TRBV2 to TRBJ1-2; tentative D call: TRBD1 (6 bases). Trimming took off 3 bases at V and 5 bases at J, with 10 bases between the two ends. The CDR3 runs 13 residues. Germline CDR1 is SNHLY and CDR2 is FYNNEI. In nucleotides, the CDR3 is TGTGCCAGCAGTGATGGGCAGGGGTATGGCTACACCTTC. Translating it yields CASSDGQGYGYTF.

This chain uses TRBV29-1 with TRBJ2-3; 13 nucleotides line up with TRBD2. This CDR3 region has 21 residues. From germline, CDR1 is SQVTM and CDR2 ANQGSEA. The V segment lost 3 bases and the J segment 4 bases; nucleotides outside the gene matches: 22. CDR3 loop: CSVEVKGITSGRDFPPDTQYF. CDR3 DNA: TGCAGCGTTGAGGTGAAGGGGATCACTAGCGGGAGGGACTTCCCCCCAGATACGCAGTATTTT.

This clonotype has more than one count but fewer than ten. This chain connects TRBV18 to TRBJ1-1; possible D gene TRBD1, 5 bases. The CDR3 extends over 12 amino acids. Germline V gives CDR1 KGHSH, CDR2 LQKENI. V shed 9 bases and J shed 6 bases, with 14 bases lying between them. Written as DNA, the CDR3 is TGTGCCAGTATTACCCCGGGGGCTGAAGCTTTCTTT. As protein: CASITPGAEAFF.

V usage is TRBV4-2 and J usage is TRBJ1-2; 8 nucleotides match TRBD1. From germline, CDR1 is LGHNA and CDR2 YNFKEQ. The CDR3 covers 14 residues. J gave up 6 bases and V 4 bases, and 7 bases lay outside the gene matches. CDR3 DNA sequence: TGTGCCAGCAGCCTACACAGGGGGAAGGATGGCTACACCTTC. This gives the protein CASSLHRGKDGYTF.

V is TRBV7-9 and J is TRBJ2-7, with D maybe TRBD1 (6 bases). The ends were cut back, 1 base at V and 6 bases at J, with 13 bases in the middle. The CDR3 is 14 residues long. Germline CDR1 is SEHNR and CDR2 is FQNEAQ (reference sequence). CDR3 DNA: TGTGCCAGCAGCTTAGAGGCAGGGGATTCCGAGCAGTACTTC. It yields the protein CASSLEAGDSEQYF.

J is TRBJ2-5 and V is TRBV7-9; D tentatively fits TRBD1 or TRBD2 (6 bases each). In germline, CDR1 is SEHNR, CDR2 FQNEAQ (reference sequence). The CDR3 has 13 amino acids. The germline V and J ends were trimmed by 5 bases and 8 bases, with 15 bases remaining between them. CDR3 residues: CASSLRGGRTQYF. CDR3 DNA: TGTGCCAGCAGCCTTCGTGGGGGGCGCACCCAGTACTTC. Supplemented by reference TRBV7-9 and TRBJ2-5, the full variable domain reads DTGVSQNPRHKITKRGQNVTFRCDPISEHNRLYWYRQTLGQGPEFLTYFQNEAQLEKSRLLSDRFSAERPKGSFSTLEIQRTEQGDSAMYLCASSLRGGRTQYFGPGTRLLVL.

The chain couples TRBV7-9 to TRBJ1-1, with TRBD1 as a possible D gene (6 bases). Looked up from germline, CDR1 is SEHNR and CDR2 is FQNEAQ (reference sequence). CDR3 size: 12 residues. V lost 0 bases and J 9 bases, leaving 8 bases between the germline ends. In DNA, the CDR3 is TGTGCCAGCAGCTTAGCAGGACAGAAAGCTTTCTTT. This gives the protein CASSLAGQKAFF.